This TCR beta chain emerged from a study of blood T cell repertoires in COVID-19. Using immunoSEQ multiplex PCR, the repertoire was profiled, and TCRdb retains in-frame clones only, with some absent. The repertoire includes roughly 28,000 clones, around 90% of them detected once, and just under 5% sits in the top ten. The CDR3 runs 14 residues. The germline gives CDR1 GTSNPN, CDR2 SVGIG (reference sequence). V was trimmed by 1 base and J by 10 bases, leaving 17 bases between them. The chain couples TRBV30 to TRBJ1-3; no firm D call. Sequenced input: peripheral blood. The TCR originated in a man in his 70s with active COVID-19. The CDR3 nucleotides are TGTGCCTGGAGTGAGGCCGGGCTGGGCGGGACCATATATTTT. Translated, it gives CAWSEAGLGGTIYF.